The 31 T cell receptor beta chains below come from one sample, sequenced in a study of blood T cell repertoires in COVID-19. Data came from immunoSEQ multiplex PCR; TCRdb stores just in-frame clones and leaves some out. The sample includes around 65,000 clones, around four fifths seen only once; the top ten take over 5%. The material sequenced was peripheral blood. Source of these receptors: a woman aged 50 to 65 with active or convalescent COVID-19.

This chain uses TRBV6-5 with TRBJ1-6; D is perhaps TRBD1 (6 bases). The CDR3 is made up of 13 amino acids. Trimming stripped 8 bases from V and 7 bases from J, with 12 bases between. CDR1 is MNHEY, CDR2 SVGAGI, per germline. CDR3 in amino acids: CASLTGYNSPLHF. The CDR3 DNA reads TGTGCCAGCCTGACAGGATACAATTCACCCCTCCACTTT.

The chain employs TRBV7-9 and TRBJ2-2; unclear D gene. Trimming stripped 4 bases from V and 1 base from J, with 7 bases between. The length of the CDR3 is 14 residues. In germline, CDR1 is SEHNR, CDR2 FQNEAQ (reference sequence). Here the CDR3 reads CASSSFRNTGELFF. DNA for the CDR3: TGTGCCAGCAGCTCTTTTAGGAACACCGGGGAGCTGTTTTTT.

CDR3 in DNA: TGTGCCAGCAGTACCCGGACAGCAACTAATGAAAAACTGTTTTTT. Protein sequence: CASSTRTATNEKLFF. The chain links TRBV27 to TRBJ1-4, with D possibly being TRBD1 (6 bases). From germline, CDR1 is MNHEY and CDR2 SMNVEV (reference sequence). Trimming removed 5 bases at V and 0 bases at J, with 10 bases between. The CDR3 is made up of 15 amino acids. Based on the CDR3 plus reference TRBV27 and TRBJ1-4, the full variable domain is EAQVTQNPRYLITVTGKKLTVTCSQNMNHEYMSWYRQDPGLGLRQIYYSMNVEVTDKGDVPEGYKVSRKEKRNFPLILESPSPNQTSLYFCASSTRTATNEKLFFGSGTQLSVL.

The rearrangement joins TRBV9 to TRBJ1-4; D might be TRBD1 (5 bases). V was clipped by 0 bases and J by 8 bases, with 14 bases between them. Germline CDR1 and CDR2: SGDLS and YYNGEE. The CDR3 is 15 residues long. CDR3 DNA sequence: TGTGCCAGCAGCGTAGTGGGGCAGTTTGGGGAAAAACTGTTTTTT. The encoded protein is CASSVVGQFGEKLFF. The variable domain in full, with the rest retrieved from reference TRBV9 and TRBJ1-4, is DSGVTQTPKHLITATGQRVTLRCSPRSGDLSVYWYQQSLDQGLQFLIQYYNGEERAKGNILERFSAQQFPDLHSELNLSSLELGDSALYFCASSVVGQFGEKLFFGSGTQLSVL.

This clone has a handful of counts. The gene calls are TRBV2 and TRBJ2-5; D may be TRBD2 (6 bases). The CDR3 sequence is 12 residues long. The V gene lost 2 bases and the J gene lost 9 bases, with 10 bases spanning the gap. The germline V gene encodes CDR1 SNHLY and CDR2 FYNNEI. CDR3 sequence: CASSELEGSQYF. Here the CDR3 DNA reads TGTGCCAGCAGTGAACTGGAGGGGTCCCAGTACTTC.

This chain links TRBV2 with TRBJ1-1, with D maybe TRBD1 (5 bases). The ends were cut back, 8 bases at V and 5 bases at J, with 12 bases in the middle. The CDR3 has 12 amino acids. Germline V gene lookup returns CDR1 SNHLY and CDR2 FYNNEI. CDR3 sequence reads: CASQGDGTEAFF. The CDR3 nucleotides read TGTGCCAGCCAGGGCGACGGAACTGAAGCTTTCTTT.

This clone was picked up one time. This chain links TRBV7-3 with TRBJ2-1, with D possibly being TRBD1 (5 bases). Germline lookup yields CDR1 SGHTA and CDR2 FQGTGA. CDR3 length: 13 amino acids. V shed 1 base and J shed 9 bases, with 10 bases lying between them. The CDR3 region is CASSLKVQGEQFF. Written as DNA, the CDR3 is TGTGCCAGCAGCTTAAAGGTTCAGGGTGAGCAGTTCTTC.

In regard to this clone: The DNA is omitted, as the CDR3 cannot be located on it reliably, and the CDR3 follows TCRdb's listing. The V gene is TRBV12-1, the J gene TRBJ1-1; TRBD1, the table's D call, lacks a check against the DNA. TRBV12-1 constitutes a pseudogene. The CDR3 is 13 residues long, ends included. The CDR3 here is CASSFAQGTEAFF.

This clone was counted ten times or more. Other DNA sequences from this sample encode an identical CDR3 as well. This chain joins TRBV15 and TRBJ2-1, with 7 nucleotides matching TRBD1. J lost 5 bases, V lost 1 base, and 2 bases had no gene match. Germline V gene sequence: CDR1 LNHNV, CDR2 YYDKDF (reference sequence). The length of the CDR3 is 14 residues. The CDR3 region is CATSRGQGDNEQFF. CDR3 DNA sequence: TGTGCCACCAGCAGAGGACAGGGTGACAATGAGCAGTTCTTC.

This clone was recorded many times. CDR3 DNA: TGTGCCAGCAGTACAGGGAGGAACACTGAAGCTTTCTTT. Its translation is CASSTGRNTEAFF. J is TRBJ1-1 and V is TRBV2; D is perhaps TRBD1 (6 bases). Between the trimmed V and J ends, which lost 5 bases and 1 base, there was a span of 8 bases. In germline, CDR1 is SNHLY, CDR2 FYNNEI. The CDR3 has 13 amino acids.

V and J are TRBV6-6 and TRBJ1-5; the D gene is possibly TRBD1 (6 bases). Per germline, CDR1 MNHNY and CDR2 SVGAGI (reference sequence). The CDR3 runs to 15 residues. The germline V and J ends were trimmed by 6 bases and 1 base, with 13 bases remaining between them. The chain's CDR3 is CASRDGQKSNQPQHF. As DNA, the CDR3 is TGTGCCAGCAGGGACGGACAGAAGAGCAATCAGCCCCAGCATTTT.

As regards this clone: One junction end disagrees with the germline gene, perhaps due to a read error. The chain couples TRBV7-7 to TRBJ2-3, with D possibly being TRBD2 (6 bases). The germline CDR1 and CDR2 sequences are SSHAT and FNYEAQ (reference sequence). The CDR3 covers 15 residues. The CDR3 DNA reads TGTGCTAGCAGCGTCGGGACTGAGAGCACAGATACGCAGTATTTT. Translating gives CASSVGTESTDTQYF.

The gene calls are TRBV18 and TRBJ2-7; the D gene is possibly TRBD1 (6 bases). Trimming shortened V by 4 bases and J by 2 bases, and 9 bases separated the two germline ends. Germline values: CDR1 KGHSH, CDR2 LQKENI. CDR3 length equals 13 residues. In DNA, the CDR3 is TGTGCCAGCTCACAAACAGGGACCTACGAGCAGTACTTC. It codes for CASSQTGTYEQYF.

There are a few counts of this clone. The chain employs TRBV5-6 and TRBJ2-5; 10 positions agree with TRBD2. CDR1 is SGHDT, CDR2 YYEEEE, per germline. V lost 2 bases and J lost 5; bases outside the gene matches: 6. This CDR3 has 15 residues. The CDR3 protein is CASSFVAGGGETQYF. The CDR3 DNA is TGTGCCAGCAGCTTCGTAGCGGGAGGTGGGGAGACCCAGTACTTC.

The chain employs TRBV7-3 and TRBJ2-5; 8 nucleotides align to TRBD1. The CDR3 extends over 15 amino acids. Germline V gives CDR1 SGHTA, CDR2 FQGTGA. J was trimmed by 5 bases and V by 5 bases; bases with no gene match: 10. Here the CDR3 DNA reads TGTGCCAGCAGCCCTAACAGGGGGGCGGGGGAGACCCAGTACTTC. Encoded protein: CASSPNRGAGETQYF.

V and J are TRBV30 and TRBJ1-1, with 8 positions matching TRBD1. CDR3 length equals 14 residues. The germline V gene has CDR1 GTSNPN and CDR2 SVGIG (reference sequence). With 3 bases clipped from V and 0 bases from J, the junction kept 3 bases outside the gene matches. This CDR3 reads CAWRDRGLNTEAFF. Written as DNA, the CDR3 is TGTGCCTGGAGAGACAGGGGATTGAACACTGAAGCTTTCTTT.

CDR3 bases: TGTGCCAGCAGTTCCACGGGACAGGGGGCTTTTGAGCAGTTCTTC. Amino acids: CASSSTGQGAFEQFF. The chain is built from TRBV2 and TRBJ2-1; 12 nucleotides match TRBD1. The length of the CDR3 is 15 residues. J was trimmed by 9 bases and V by 5 bases; bases with no gene match: 8. Germline V lookup: CDR1 SNHLY, CDR2 FYNNEI.

This sequence joins TRBV5-6 and TRBJ1-2, with D perhaps TRBD1 (6 bases). The CDR3 totals 16 residues. Germline assignment: CDR1 SGHDT and CDR2 YYEEEE. The germline V and J ends were trimmed by 4 bases and 7 bases, with 23 bases remaining between them. CDR3 amino acids: CASSGLGTGINTGYTF. The DNA of the CDR3 is TGTGCCAGCAGCGGTTTGGGTACAGGGATCAACACTGGCTACACCTTC.

The V call is TRBV5-4, the J call TRBJ1-2; 12 bases map to TRBD1. The CDR3 is 15 residues long. The trim removed 4 bases at V and 4 bases at J, leaving 5 bases unmatched. Germline lookup yields CDR1 SGHNT and CDR2 YYREEE (reference sequence). CDR3 coding DNA: TGTGCCAGCAGCGCCTGGGACAGGGGGCCCTATGGCTACACCTTC. It codes for CASSAWDRGPYGYTF.

The table lists this clone with a count of one. The rearrangement uses TRBV2 and TRBJ2-7; 9 bases fit TRBD2. Per germline, CDR1 SNHLY and CDR2 FYNNEI. The CDR3 extends over 15 amino acids. J gave up 3 bases and V 8 bases, and 11 bases lay outside the gene matches. The CDR3 DNA follows: TGTGCCAGCCGAGGGACGGTAGCGGGAGACTACGAGCAGTACTTC. Its translation is CASRGTVAGDYEQYF. Full variable domain (missing parts from reference TRBV2 and TRBJ2-7): EPEVTQTPSHQVTQMGQEVILRCVPISNHLYFYWYRQILGQKVEFLVSFYNNEISEKSEIFDDQFSVERPDGSNFTLKIRSTKLEDSAMYFCASRGTVAGDYEQYFGPGTRLTVT.

The chain combines TRBV27 with TRBJ2-1; D remains ambiguous. V lost 4 bases and J lost 3, with 7 bases in between. CDR1 MNHEY and CDR2 SMNVEV come from the germline V gene (reference sequence). The CDR3 runs 13 residues. The CDR3 protein is CASSSYSYNEQFF. For the CDR3, the DNA is TGTGCCAGCAGTTCATACAGCTACAATGAGCAGTTCTTC.

This clone occurred a few times. V gene TRBV7-2 combines with J gene TRBJ1-6; a weak D match, TRBD1 (6 bases). Germline V gene lookup returns CDR1 SGHTA and CDR2 FQGNSA. Between the trimmed V and J ends, which lost 1 base and 7 bases, there was a span of 14 bases. The CDR3 covers 16 residues. CDR3 in DNA: TGTGCCAGCAGCTTAGAAATCCGACAGGCAAATTCACCCCTCCACTTT. It yields the protein CASSLEIRQANSPLHF.

V and J are TRBV4-1 and TRBJ1-2, with a possible D match to TRBD1 (5 bases). V dropped 0 bases and J dropped 5 bases, with 10 bases sitting between them. Per germline, CDR1 MGHRA and CDR2 YSYEKL. The CDR3 runs 14 residues. CDR3 sequence (DNA): TGCGCCAGCAGCCAAGATCGGGGGGTTTATGGCTACACCTTC. Translating it yields CASSQDRGVYGYTF.

This clone has just a few counts. The V and J genes are TRBV5-5 and TRBJ1-2; 8 bases agree with TRBD1. There are 13 residues in the CDR3. The V gene's germline CDR1 is SGHKS and CDR2 YYEKEE (reference sequence). Trimming removed 3 bases from V and 8 bases from J; junction bases left unmatched: 6. The CDR3: CASSSGQALGYTF. Written as DNA, the CDR3 is TGTGCCAGCAGCTCGGGACAGGCCCTGGGCTACACCTTC.

This chain joins TRBV6-2 or TRBV6-3 and TRBJ2-7; 7 nucleotides align to TRBD2. V gave up 2 bases and J gave up 5 bases; unmatched junction bases: 9. Germline V gene lookup returns CDR1 MNHEY and CDR2 SVGEGT. The CDR3 is 15 residues long. The CDR3: CASSYTGGSVHEQYF. For the CDR3, the DNA is TGTGCCAGCAGTTACACGGGAGGTTCGGTACACGAGCAGTACTTC.

The chain has TRBV30 and TRBJ2-1, with D uncertain. There are 13 residues in the CDR3. V was shortened by 0 bases and J by 8 bases, with 11 bases between the two germline ends. Looked up from germline, CDR1 is GTSNPN and CDR2 is SVGIG (reference sequence). CDR3 DNA: TGTGCCTGGAGTGTACTGGAGCGCGATGAGCAGTTCTTC. This gives the protein CAWSVLERDEQFF. Full variable domain (remainder filled in from reference TRBV30 and TRBJ2-1): SQTIHQWPATLVQPVGSPLSLECTVEGTSNPNLYWYRQAAGRGLQLLFYSVGIGQISSEVPQNLSASRPQDRQFILSSKKLLLSDSGFYLCAWSVLERDEQFFGPGTRLTVL.

The rearrangement uses TRBV7-8 and TRBJ1-1; TRBD1 agrees at 8 bases. Germline V lookup: CDR1 SGHVS, CDR2 FQNEAQ. Trimming took 4 bases from V and 6 from J; bases not matched to a gene: 7. This CDR3 is 14 amino acids long. CDR3 sequence (DNA): TGTGCCAGCAGCTACACAGGGGGTTGGGCTGAAGCTTTCTTT. Amino acid sequence: CASSYTGGWAEAFF.

This clone was observed a single time. V and J are TRBV7-9 and TRBJ2-2; TRBD2 aligns across 7 bases. Trimming took 3 bases from V and 3 from J; bases not matched to a gene: 10. The CDR3 is 17 amino acids. Germline lookup yields CDR1 SEHNR and CDR2 FQNEAQ (reference sequence). CDR3 protein: CASSFRGGRRDTGELFF. CDR3 in DNA: TGTGCCAGCAGCTTCCGCGGCGGGAGAAGGGACACCGGGGAGCTGTTTTTT.

The rearrangement joins TRBV4-2 to TRBJ2-3, with 9 bases aligning to TRBD2. V shed 0 bases and J 2 bases; nucleotides not matched to a gene: 9. The CDR3 sequence is 18 residues long. From germline, CDR1 is LGHNA and CDR2 YNFKEQ. The CDR3 coding sequence is TGTGCCAGCAGCCAAGAGGCGGCGGGAGGGGGGTCCACAGATACGCAGTATTTT. The encoded protein is CASSQEAAGGGSTDTQYF.

The chain carries TRBV11-1 and TRBJ1-6; maybe TRBD1 (5 bases). The V end lost 5 bases, the J end lost 7 bases, and 9 bases lay between the germline ends. The CDR3 loop spans 13 amino acids. Germline V gene sequence: CDR1 SGHAT, CDR2 FQDESV (reference sequence). The CDR3 sequence is CASSPRQNSPLHF. The CDR3 DNA sequence: TGTGCCAGCAGCCCTCGACAGAATTCACCCCTCCACTTT.

V and J are TRBV27 and TRBJ2-3, with D perhaps TRBD2 (5 bases). The V gene's germline CDR1 is MNHEY and CDR2 SMNVEV (reference sequence). V lost 7 bases to trimming and J lost 3 bases, with 17 bases between them. The CDR3 spans 15 residues. The CDR3 nucleotides are TGTGCCAGCACGACCCTCCGGGCGGGTACAGATACGCAGTATTTT. It yields the protein CASTTLRAGTDTQYF.